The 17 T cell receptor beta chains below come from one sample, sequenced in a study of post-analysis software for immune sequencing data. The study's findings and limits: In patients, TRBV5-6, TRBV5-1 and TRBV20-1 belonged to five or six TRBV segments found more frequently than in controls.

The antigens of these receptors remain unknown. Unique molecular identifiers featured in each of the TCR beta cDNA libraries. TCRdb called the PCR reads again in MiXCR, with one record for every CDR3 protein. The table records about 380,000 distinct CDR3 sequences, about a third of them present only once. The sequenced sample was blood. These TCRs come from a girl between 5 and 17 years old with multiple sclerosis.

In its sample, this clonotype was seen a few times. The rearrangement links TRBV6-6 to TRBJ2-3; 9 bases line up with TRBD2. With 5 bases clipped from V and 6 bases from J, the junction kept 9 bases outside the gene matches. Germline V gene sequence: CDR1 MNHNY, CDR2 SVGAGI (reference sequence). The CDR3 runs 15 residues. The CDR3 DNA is TGTGCCAGCAGTCGGGGGGCGGGGGGGCCGGATACGCAGTATTTT. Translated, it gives CASSRGAGGPDTQYF.

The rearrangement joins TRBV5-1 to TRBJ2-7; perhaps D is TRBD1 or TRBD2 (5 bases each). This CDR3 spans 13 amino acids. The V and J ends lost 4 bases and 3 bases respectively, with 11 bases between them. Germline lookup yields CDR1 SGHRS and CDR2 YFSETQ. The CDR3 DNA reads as TGCGCCAGCAGCCCTGGGGACCGCTACGAGCAGTACTTC. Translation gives CASSPGDRYEQYF.

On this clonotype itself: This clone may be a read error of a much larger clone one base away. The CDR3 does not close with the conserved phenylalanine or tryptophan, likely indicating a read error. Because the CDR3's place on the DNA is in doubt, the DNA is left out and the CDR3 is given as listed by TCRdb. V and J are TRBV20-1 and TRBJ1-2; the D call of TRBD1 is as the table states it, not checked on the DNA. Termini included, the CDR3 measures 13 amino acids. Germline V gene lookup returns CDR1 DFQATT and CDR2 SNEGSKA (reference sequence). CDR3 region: CSAKAGANYGYTC.

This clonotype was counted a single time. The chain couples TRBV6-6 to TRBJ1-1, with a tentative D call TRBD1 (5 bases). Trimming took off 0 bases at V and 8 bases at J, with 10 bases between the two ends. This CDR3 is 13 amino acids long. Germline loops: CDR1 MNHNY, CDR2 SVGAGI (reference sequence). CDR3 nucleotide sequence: TGTGCCAGCAGTTACTCCGGCAGGGAGGAAGCTTTCTTT. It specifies CASSYSGREEAFF.

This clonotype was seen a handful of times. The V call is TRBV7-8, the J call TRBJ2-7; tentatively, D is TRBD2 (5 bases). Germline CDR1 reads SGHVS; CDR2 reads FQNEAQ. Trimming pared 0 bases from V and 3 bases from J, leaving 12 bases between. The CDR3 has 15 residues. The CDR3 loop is CASSLARGKVYEQYF. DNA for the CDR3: TGTGCCAGCAGCTTAGCAAGAGGGAAAGTCTACGAGCAGTACTTC.

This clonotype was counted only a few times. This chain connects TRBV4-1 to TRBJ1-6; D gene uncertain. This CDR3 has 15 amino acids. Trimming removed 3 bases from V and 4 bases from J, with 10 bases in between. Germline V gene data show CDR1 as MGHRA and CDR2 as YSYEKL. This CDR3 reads CASSHRTVYNSPLHF. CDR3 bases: TGCGCCAGCAGCCACCGGACGGTGTATAATTCACCCCTCCACTTT.

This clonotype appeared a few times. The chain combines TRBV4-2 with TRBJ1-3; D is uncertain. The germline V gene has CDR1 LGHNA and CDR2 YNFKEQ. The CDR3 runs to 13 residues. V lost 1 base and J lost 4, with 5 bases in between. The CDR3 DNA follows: TGTGCCAGCAGCCAAGGGCCGGGAAACACCATATATTTT. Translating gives CASSQGPGNTIYF.

CDR3 residues: CASSSGTGFEVDEQYF. For the CDR3, the DNA is TGTGCCAGCAGCTCCGGGACAGGTTTCGAGGTGGACGAGCAGTACTTC. This chain joins TRBV7-9 and TRBJ2-7; 8 positions agree with TRBD1. Trimming removed 4 bases from V and 5 bases from J; junction bases left unmatched: 13. The CDR3 sequence is 16 residues long. CDR1 and CDR2 from the germline V gene are SEHNR and FQNEAQ (reference sequence).

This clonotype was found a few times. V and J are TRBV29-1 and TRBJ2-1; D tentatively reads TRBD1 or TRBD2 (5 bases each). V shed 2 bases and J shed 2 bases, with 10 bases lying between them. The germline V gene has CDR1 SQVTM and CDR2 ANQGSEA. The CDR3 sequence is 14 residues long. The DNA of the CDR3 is TGCAGCGTTGAAAGGCAGGGAGCCTACAATGAGCAGTTCTTC. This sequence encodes CSVERQGAYNEQFF.

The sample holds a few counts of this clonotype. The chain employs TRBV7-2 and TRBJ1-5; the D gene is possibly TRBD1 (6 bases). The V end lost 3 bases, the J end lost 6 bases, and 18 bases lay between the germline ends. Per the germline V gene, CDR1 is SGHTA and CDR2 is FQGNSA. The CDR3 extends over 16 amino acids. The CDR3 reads CASSLTGGVSTQPQHF. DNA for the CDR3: TGTGCCAGCAGCTTGACTGGGGGCGTATCTACTCAGCCCCAGCATTTT.

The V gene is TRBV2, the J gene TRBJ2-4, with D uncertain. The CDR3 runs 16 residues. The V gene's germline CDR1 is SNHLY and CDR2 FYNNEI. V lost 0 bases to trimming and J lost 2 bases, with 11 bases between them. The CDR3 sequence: CASSEALKVSKNIQYF. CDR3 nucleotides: TGTGCCAGCAGTGAAGCGCTGAAGGTTTCCAAAAACATTCAGTACTTC.

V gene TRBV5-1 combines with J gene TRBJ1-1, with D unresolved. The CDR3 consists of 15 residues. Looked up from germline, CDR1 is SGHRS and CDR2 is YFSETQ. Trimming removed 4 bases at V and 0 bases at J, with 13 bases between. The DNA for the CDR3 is TGCGCCAGCAGCCCGTCACAAGTACTGAACACTGAAGCTTTCTTT. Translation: CASSPSQVLNTEAFF.

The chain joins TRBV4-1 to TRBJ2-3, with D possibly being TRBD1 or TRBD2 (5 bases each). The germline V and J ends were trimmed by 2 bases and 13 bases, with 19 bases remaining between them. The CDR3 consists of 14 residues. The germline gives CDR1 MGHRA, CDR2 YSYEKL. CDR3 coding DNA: TGCGCCAGCAGCCAAAGTCCGACGGGGCCCCTCGAGTATTTT. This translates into CASSQSPTGPLEYF.

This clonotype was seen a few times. For the CDR3, the DNA is TGCAGTGCTAGAACTAGCGGGGGCCCAGGGGATACGCAGTATTTT. Amino acid sequence: CSARTSGGPGDTQYF. The J gene is TRBJ2-3, the V gene TRBV20-1; 11 nucleotides align to TRBD2. This CDR3 comprises 15 residues. The junction had 7 bases not matched to a gene; V was cut back by 2 bases and J by 6 bases. Germline CDR1 is DFQATT and CDR2 is SNEGSKA (reference sequence).

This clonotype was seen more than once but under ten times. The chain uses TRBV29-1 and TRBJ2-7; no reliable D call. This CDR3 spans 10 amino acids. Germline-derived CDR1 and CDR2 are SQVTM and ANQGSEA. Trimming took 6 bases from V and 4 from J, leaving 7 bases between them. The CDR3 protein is CSVVGYEQYF. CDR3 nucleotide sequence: TGCAGCGTCGTTGGGTACGAGCAGTACTTC.

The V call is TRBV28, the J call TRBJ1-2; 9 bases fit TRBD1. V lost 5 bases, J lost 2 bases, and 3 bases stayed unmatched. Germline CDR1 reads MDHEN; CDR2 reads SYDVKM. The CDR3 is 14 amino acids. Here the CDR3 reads CASSEGTGNYGYTF. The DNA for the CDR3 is TGTGCCAGCAGTGAGGGGACAGGGAACTATGGCTACACCTTC.

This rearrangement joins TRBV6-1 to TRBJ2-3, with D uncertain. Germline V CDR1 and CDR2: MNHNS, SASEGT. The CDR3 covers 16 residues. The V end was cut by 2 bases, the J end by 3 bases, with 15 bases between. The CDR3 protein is CASSEYGGTATDTQYF. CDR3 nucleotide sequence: TGTGCCAGCAGTGAATACGGCGGAACCGCTACAGATACGCAGTATTTT.